The rows below give T cell receptor beta chains drawn from one sample of a study of glioma-infiltrating T cells after dendritic cell vaccination. Assay used: immunoSEQ multiplex PCR; TCRdb lists only in-frame clones, some missing. Here the sample spans about 87,000 clones, roughly four fifths being singletons. Sequencing was performed on blood, taken after dendritic cell vaccination. The receptor set was obtained from a human donor with glioblastoma. Each CDR3 is given with its conserved first and last residue. D genes are given only for firm matches. Rows may omit the clone size; those that give it use once, few, many or a size class.

D: TRBD2
V: TRBV2
J: TRBJ2-5
size: -
DNA: TGTGCCAGCAGTAAAACCGGGACTAGCGGCCAAGAGACCCAGTACTTC
CDR3: CASSKTGTSGQETQYF

D: TRBD1
V: TRBV5-6
J: TRBJ1-1
size: -
DNA: TGTGCCAGCAGGAAAACAGGGGGGAACACTGAAGCTTTCTTT
CDR3: CASRKTGGNTEAFF

D: -
V: TRBV5-4
J: TRBJ1-2
size: -
DNA: TGTGCCAGCAGCCACGCAACGGCACAGATCGGATATGGCTACACCTTC
CDR3: CASSHATAQIGYGYTF

D: TRBD2
V: TRBV5-1
J: TRBJ2-1
size: -
DNA: TGCGCCAGCAGCTTGGGCCCAAGACTAGCGAGCTTTAACAGCTCCTACAATGAGCAGTTCTTC
CDR3: CASSLGPRLASFNSSYNEQFF

D: -
V: TRBV7-9
J: TRBJ1-2
size: once
DNA: TGTGCCAGCAGCTTAAAGGCGGGGGGTAACTATGGCTACACCTTC
CDR3: CASSLKAGGNYGYTF

D: -
V: TRBV14
J: TRBJ1-2
size: -
DNA: TGTGCCAGCAGCCAAGAGGCAGGGCACTATGGCTACACCTTC
CDR3: CASSQEAGHYGYTF

D: -
V: TRBV29-1
J: TRBJ1-3
size: -
DNA: TGCAGCGTGACAGAAACTACTGCTGGAAACACCATATATTTT
CDR3: CSVTETTAGNTIYF

D: TRBD1
V: TRBV5-4
J: TRBJ2-7
size: -
DNA: TGTGCCAGCAGCTTTCCGGGACAGAAACCTTCCTACGAGCAGTACTTC
CDR3: CASSFPGQKPSYEQYF

D: -
V: TRBV5-4
J: TRBJ1-2
size: -
DNA: TGTGCCAGCAGGGCATCTTTGGACACCCCGGGTTGGACCTTC
CDR3: CASRASLDTPGWTF

D: -
V: TRBV30
J: TRBJ1-4
size: once
DNA: TGTGCCTGGAGTGTGGGTACAGGTAATGAAAAACTGTTTTTT
CDR3: CAWSVGTGNEKLFF

D: TRBD1
V: TRBV7-7
J: TRBJ2-1
size: -
DNA: TGTGCCAGCAGCTTAGTGGGACAGGGGGATGAGCAGTTCTTC
CDR3: CASSLVGQGDEQFF

D: TRBD1
V: TRBV5-4
J: TRBJ1-1
size: few
DNA: TGTGCCAGCAGCTTTGGGGACAGGGACACTGAAGCTTTCTTT
CDR3: CASSFGDRDTEAFF

D: -
V: TRBV2
J: TRBJ2-5
size: -
DNA: TGTGCCAGCAGTGGGGCTAGCTTAGAGACCCAGTACTTC
CDR3: CASSGASLETQYF

D: TRBD2
V: TRBV2
J: TRBJ2-1
size: -
DNA: TGTGCCAGCAGTCGGACTAGCGGGGGGTACAATGAGCAGTTCTTC
CDR3: CASSRTSGGYNEQFF

D: -
V: TRBV2
J: TRBJ1-3
size: -
DNA: TGTGCCAGCAGCGCGGGAAATACAGTAAACACCATATATTTT
CDR3: CASSAGNTVNTIYF

D: TRBD1
V: TRBV5-4
J: TRBJ2-7
size: -
DNA: TGTGCCAGCAGAAGGGACAGGACCTTACCCTACGAGCAGTACTTC
CDR3: CASRRDRTLPYEQYF

D: -
V: TRBV6-1
J: TRBJ1-1
size: -
DNA: TGTGCCAGCAGCCTGGGGGGGGAAGGCACTGAAGCTTTCTTT
CDR3: CASSLGGEGTEAFF

D: -
V: TRBV7-9
J: TRBJ1-2
size: -
DNA: TGTGCCAGCAGCTTAGGGCCAGGGTCAGGCTACACCTTC
CDR3: CASSLGPGSGYTF

D: -
V: TRBV6-7
J: TRBJ2-7
size: -
DNA: TGTGCCAGCAGTTACCGACCGACATGCAGCTCCTACGAGCAGTACTTC
CDR3: CASSYRPTCSSYEQYF

D: TRBD1
V: TRBV18
J: TRBJ2-7
size: -
DNA: TGTGCCAGCTCACCCCGACAGGGGCCGACCTCCTACGAGCAGTACTTC
CDR3: CASSPRQGPTSYEQYF